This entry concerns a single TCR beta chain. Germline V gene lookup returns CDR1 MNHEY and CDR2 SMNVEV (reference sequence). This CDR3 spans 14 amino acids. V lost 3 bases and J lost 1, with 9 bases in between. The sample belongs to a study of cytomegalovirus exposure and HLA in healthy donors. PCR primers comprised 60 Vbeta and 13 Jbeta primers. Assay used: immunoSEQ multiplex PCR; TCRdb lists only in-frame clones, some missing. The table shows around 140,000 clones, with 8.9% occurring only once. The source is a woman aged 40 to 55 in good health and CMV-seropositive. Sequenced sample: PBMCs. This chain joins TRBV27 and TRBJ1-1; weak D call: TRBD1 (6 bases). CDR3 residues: CASSFVQGNTEAFF. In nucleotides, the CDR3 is TGTGCCAGCAGTTTCGTACAGGGGAACACTGAAGCTTTCTTT.